The 2 T cell receptor beta chains presented below share a single source sample, sequenced in a study of T-cell reconstitution after alpha-beta-depleted transplantation in children. Unique molecular identifiers were used in preparing the TCRbeta library. TCRdb re-analysed the PCR reads in MiXCR, keeping a single row per CDR3 protein. This table holds 600,000 to 700,000 distinct CDR3 sequences, over 15% found once. Sequenced here: PBMCs from the stem cell graft donor, sampled from the stem cell graft. Receptor source: a human donor who donated a stem cell graft to a child with acute myeloid leukemia.

The rearrangement joins TRBV7-6 to TRBJ1-5; D is possibly TRBD1 (5 bases). V was clipped by 5 bases and J by 5 bases, with 10 bases between them. The CDR3 consists of 13 residues. Germline V CDR1 and CDR2: SGHVS, FNYEAQ. Here the CDR3 reads CASSEDTYQPQHF. Written as DNA, the CDR3 is TGTGCCAGCAGCGAGGACACTTATCAGCCCCAGCATTTT.

The J gene is TRBJ2-5, the V gene TRBV5-1, with D unclear. Germline CDR1 SGHRS, CDR2 YFSETQ. This CDR3 comprises 14 residues. The V gene lost 0 bases and the J gene lost 0 bases, with 6 bases spanning the gap. The CDR3 region has the DNA TGCGCCAGCAGCTTGGCCCAACACCAAGAGACCCAGTACTTC. Translating gives CASSLAQHQETQYF.